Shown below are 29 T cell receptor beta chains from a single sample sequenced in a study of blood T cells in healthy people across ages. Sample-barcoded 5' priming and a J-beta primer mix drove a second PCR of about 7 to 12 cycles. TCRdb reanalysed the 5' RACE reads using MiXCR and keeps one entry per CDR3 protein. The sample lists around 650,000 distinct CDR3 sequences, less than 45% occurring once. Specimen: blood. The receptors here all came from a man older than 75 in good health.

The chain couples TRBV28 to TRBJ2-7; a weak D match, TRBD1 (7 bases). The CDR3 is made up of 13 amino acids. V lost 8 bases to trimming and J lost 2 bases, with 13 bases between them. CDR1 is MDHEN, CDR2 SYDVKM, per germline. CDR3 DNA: TGTGCCAGCGGGGGGACAGATACCTACGAGCAGTACTTC. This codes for CASGGTDTYEQYF.

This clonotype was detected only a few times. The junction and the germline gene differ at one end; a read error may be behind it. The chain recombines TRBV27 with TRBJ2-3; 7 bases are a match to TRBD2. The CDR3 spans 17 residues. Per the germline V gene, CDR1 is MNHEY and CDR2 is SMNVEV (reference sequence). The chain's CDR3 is CASNRLLVGGSTDTQYF. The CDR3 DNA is TGTGCTAGCAACCGGCTTTTAGTGGGAGGGAGCACAGATACGCAGTATTTT.

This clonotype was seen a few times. The CDR3 nucleotides are TGCGCCAGCAGCCAAGATCGCGCGGGGCCATACAATGAGCAGTTCTTC. This codes for CASSQDRAGPYNEQFF. The rearrangement joins TRBV4-3 to TRBJ2-1, with D possibly being TRBD2 (6 bases). V was cut by 0 bases and J by 4 bases, with 13 bases left in between. This CDR3 contains 16 residues. Per germline, CDR1 LGHNA and CDR2 YSLEER.

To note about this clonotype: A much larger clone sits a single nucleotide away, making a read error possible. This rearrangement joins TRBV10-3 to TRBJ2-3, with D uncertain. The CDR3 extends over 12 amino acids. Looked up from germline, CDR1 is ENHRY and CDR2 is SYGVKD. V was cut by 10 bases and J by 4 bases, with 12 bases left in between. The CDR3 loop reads CATAQVADTQYF. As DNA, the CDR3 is TGTGCCACCGCGCAAGTCGCAGATACGCAGTATTTT.

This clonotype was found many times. The CDR3 DNA reads TGCGCCAGCTCCGCCGGGACTCAGAACACCGGGGAGCTGTTTTTT. Protein product: CASSAGTQNTGELFF. This chain uses TRBV5-1 with TRBJ2-2, with D perhaps matching TRBD2 (6 bases). Trimming took 7 bases from V and 1 from J, leaving 14 bases between them. The CDR3 loop spans 15 amino acids. Germline V CDR1 and CDR2: SGHRS, YFSETQ.

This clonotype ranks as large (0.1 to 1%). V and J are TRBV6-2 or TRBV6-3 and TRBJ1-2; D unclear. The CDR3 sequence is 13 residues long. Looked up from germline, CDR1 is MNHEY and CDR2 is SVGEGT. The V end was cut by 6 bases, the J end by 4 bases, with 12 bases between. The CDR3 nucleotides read TGTGCCAGCAGCTTGACGGTCCTCTATGGCTACACCTTC. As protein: CASSLTVLYGYTF.

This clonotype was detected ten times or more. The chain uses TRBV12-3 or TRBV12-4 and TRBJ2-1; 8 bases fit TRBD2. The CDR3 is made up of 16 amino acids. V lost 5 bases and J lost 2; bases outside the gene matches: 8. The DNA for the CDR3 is TGTGCCAGCAGTCCCGCCGCGGGGGGCGCCTACAATGAGCAGTTCTTC. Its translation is CASSPAAGGAYNEQFF.

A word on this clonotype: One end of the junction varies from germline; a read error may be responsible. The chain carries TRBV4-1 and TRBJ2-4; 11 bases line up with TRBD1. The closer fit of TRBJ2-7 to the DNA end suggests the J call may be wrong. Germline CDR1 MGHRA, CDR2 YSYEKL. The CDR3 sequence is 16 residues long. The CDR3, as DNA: TGCGCCAGCGGCCAGGCCGGACAGGGGGCCCTCAACGAGCAGTACTTC. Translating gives CASGQAGQGALNEQYF.

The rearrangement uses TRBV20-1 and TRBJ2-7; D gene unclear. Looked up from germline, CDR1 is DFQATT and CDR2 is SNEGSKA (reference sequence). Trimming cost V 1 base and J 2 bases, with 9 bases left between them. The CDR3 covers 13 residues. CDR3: CSARVQSTYEQYF. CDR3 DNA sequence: TGCAGTGCTAGAGTACAGTCTACCTACGAGCAGTACTTC.

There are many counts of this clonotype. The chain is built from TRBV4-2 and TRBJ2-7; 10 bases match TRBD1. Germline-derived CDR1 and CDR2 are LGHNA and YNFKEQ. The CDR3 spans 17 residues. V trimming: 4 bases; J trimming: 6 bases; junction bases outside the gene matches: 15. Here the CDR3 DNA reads TGTGCCAGCAGCCTCAACTGGGGGACAGGGGATTTTCTCGAGCAGTACTTC. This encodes CASSLNWGTGDFLEQYF.

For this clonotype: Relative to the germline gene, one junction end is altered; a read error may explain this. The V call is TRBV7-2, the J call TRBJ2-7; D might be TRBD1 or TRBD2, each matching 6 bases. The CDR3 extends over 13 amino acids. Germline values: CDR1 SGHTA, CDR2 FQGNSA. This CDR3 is CASSVGGRFEQYF. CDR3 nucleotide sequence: TGCGCCAGCAGCGTTGGGGGGCGCTTCGAGCAGTACTTC.

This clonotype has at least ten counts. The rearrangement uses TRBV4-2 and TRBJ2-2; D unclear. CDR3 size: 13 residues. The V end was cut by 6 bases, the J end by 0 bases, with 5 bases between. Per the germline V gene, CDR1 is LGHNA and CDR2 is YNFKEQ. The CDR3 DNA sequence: TGTGCCAGCAGTTTCACGAACACCGGGGAGCTGTTTTTT. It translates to CASSFTNTGELFF.

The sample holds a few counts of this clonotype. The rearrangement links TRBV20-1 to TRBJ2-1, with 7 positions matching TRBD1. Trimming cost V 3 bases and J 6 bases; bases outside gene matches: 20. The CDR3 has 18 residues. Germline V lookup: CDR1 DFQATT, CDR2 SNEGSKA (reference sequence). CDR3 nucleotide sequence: TGCAGTGCTAGTCAGGACAGGACACATCTTAGGATTTTCAATGAGCAGTTCTTC. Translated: CSASQDRTHLRIFNEQFF.

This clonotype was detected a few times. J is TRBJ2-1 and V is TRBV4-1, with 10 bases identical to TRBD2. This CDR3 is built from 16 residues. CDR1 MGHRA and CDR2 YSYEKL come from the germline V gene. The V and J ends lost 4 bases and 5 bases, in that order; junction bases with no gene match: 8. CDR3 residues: CASSLDRTSGDNEQFF. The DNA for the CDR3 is TGCGCCAGCAGCCTAGACCGGACTAGCGGTGACAATGAGCAGTTCTTC.

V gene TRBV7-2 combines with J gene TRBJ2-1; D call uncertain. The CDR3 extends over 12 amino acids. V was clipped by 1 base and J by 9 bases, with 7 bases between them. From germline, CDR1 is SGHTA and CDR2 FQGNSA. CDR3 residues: CASSLGRIEQFF. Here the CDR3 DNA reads TGTGCCAGCAGCTTAGGACGGATTGAGCAGTTCTTC.

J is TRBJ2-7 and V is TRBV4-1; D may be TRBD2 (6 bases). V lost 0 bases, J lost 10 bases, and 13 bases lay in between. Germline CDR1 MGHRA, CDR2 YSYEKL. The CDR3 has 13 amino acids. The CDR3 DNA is TGCGCCAGCAGCCAAGAAACGGAGGGTACCCAGTACTTC. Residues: CASSQETEGTQYF.

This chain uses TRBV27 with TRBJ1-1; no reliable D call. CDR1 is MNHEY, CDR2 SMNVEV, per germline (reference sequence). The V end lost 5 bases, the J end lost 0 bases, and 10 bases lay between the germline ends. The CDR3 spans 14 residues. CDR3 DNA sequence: TGTGCCAGCAGTCTCACGCGATTGAACACTGAAGCTTTCTTT. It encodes CASSLTRLNTEAFF.

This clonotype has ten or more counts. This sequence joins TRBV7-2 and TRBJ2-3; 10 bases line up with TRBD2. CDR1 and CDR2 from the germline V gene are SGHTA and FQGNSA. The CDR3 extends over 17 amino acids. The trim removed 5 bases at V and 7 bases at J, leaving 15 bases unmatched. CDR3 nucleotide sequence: TGTGCCAGCAGCCCTACCCCCCCGACTAGCGGGCCCAATACGCAGTATTTT. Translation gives CASSPTPPTSGPNTQYF.

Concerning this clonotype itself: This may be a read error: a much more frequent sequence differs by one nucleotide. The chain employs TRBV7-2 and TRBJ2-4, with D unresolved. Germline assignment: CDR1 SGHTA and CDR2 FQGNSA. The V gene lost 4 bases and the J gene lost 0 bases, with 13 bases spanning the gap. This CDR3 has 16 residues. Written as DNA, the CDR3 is TGTGCCAGCAGCTCGCCACCTTGGAGAGCCAAAAACATTCAGTACTTC. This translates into CASSSPPWRAKNIQYF.

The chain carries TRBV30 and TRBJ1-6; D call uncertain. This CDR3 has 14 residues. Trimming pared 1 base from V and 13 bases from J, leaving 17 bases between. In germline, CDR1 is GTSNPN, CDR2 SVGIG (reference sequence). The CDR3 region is CAWSEIRSESPLHF. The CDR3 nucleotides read TGTGCCTGGAGTGAGATCAGGTCGGAATCGCCCCTCCACTTT.

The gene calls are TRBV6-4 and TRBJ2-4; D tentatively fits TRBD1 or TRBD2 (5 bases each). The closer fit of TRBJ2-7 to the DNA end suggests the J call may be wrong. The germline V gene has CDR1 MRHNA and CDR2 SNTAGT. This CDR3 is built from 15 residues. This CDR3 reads CASSPGAGYVHEQYF. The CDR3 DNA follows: TGTGCCAGCAGCCCCGGGGCAGGCTACGTCCACGAGCAGTACTTC.

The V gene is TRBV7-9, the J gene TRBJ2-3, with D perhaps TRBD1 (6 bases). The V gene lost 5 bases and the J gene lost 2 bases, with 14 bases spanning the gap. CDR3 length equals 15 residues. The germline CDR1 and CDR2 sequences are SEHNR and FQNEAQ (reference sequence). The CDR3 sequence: CASSRQTGTTDTQYF. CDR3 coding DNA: TGTGCCAGCAGCCGACAGACAGGAACCACAGATACGCAGTATTTT. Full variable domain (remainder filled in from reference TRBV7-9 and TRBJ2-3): DTGVSQNPRHKITKRGQNVTFRCDPISEHNRLYWYRQTLGQGPEFLTYFQNEAQLEKSRLLSDRFSAERPKGSFSTLEIQRTEQGDSAMYLCASSRQTGTTDTQYFGPGTRLTVL.

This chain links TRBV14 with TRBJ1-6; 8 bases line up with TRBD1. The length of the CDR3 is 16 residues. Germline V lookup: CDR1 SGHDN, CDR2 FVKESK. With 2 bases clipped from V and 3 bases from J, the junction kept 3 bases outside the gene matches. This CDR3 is CASSQNGQGYNSPLHF. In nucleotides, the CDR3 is TGTGCCAGCAGCCAAAACGGACAGGGCTATAATTCACCCCTCCACTTT.

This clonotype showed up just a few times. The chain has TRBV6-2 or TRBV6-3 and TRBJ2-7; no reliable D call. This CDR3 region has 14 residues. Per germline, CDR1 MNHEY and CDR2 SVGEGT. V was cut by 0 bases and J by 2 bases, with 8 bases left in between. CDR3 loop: CASSYSYGPYEQYF. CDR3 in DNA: TGTGCCAGCAGTTACTCGTACGGACCCTACGAGCAGTACTTC.

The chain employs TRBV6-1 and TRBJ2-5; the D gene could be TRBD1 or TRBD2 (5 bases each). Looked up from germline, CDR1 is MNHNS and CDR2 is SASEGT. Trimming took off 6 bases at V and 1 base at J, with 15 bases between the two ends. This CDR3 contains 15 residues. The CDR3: CASRPEGISQETQYF. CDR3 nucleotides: TGTGCCAGCAGGCCTGAGGGGATCTCCCAAGAGACCCAGTACTTC.

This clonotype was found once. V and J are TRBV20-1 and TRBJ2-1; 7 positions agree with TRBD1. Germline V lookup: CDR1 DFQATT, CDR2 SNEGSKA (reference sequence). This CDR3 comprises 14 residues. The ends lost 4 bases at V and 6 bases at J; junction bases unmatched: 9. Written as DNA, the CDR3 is TGCAGTGCTACTGTTCGCCCAGGGGGCAATGAGCAGTTCTTC. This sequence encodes CSATVRPGGNEQFF.

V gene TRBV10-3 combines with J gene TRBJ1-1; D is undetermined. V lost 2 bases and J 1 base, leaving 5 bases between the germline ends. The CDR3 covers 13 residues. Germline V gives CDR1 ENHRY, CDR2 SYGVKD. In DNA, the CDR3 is TGTGCCATCAGTGAGCTCTGGAACACTGAAGCTTTCTTT. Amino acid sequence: CAISELWNTEAFF.

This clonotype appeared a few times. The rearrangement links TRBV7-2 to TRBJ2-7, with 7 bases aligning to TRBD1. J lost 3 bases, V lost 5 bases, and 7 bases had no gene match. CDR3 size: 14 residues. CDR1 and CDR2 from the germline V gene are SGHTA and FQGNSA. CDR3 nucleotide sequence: TGTGCCAGCAGCCGGGACAGAAGCAACTACGAGCAGTACTTC. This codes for CASSRDRSNYEQYF.

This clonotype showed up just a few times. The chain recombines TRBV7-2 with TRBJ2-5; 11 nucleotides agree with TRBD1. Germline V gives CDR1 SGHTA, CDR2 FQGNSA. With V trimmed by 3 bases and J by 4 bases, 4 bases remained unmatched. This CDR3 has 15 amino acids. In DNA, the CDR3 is TGTGCCAGCAGCTTGGACAGGGGGCAAGGAGAGACCCAGTACTTC. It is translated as CASSLDRGQGETQYF.